This T cell receptor (beta chain) originates from a study of T cells after yellow fever vaccination. The germline V and J ends were trimmed by 3 bases and 10 bases, with 11 bases remaining between them. From germline, CDR1 is LNHDA and CDR2 SQIVND (reference sequence). CDR3 length: 12 amino acids. There are a few counts of this clonotype. TCRdb reprocessed the 5' RACE reads with MiXCR, giving one entry per CDR3 protein. The repertoire holds 200,000 to 300,000 distinct CDR3 sequences, with roughly 13% as singletons. This receptor was identified in a man aged 30 to 39 who received the YFV17D yellow fever vaccine. This material consisted of CD4+ T cells sorted from PBMCs, taken 45 days after the yellow fever booster vaccination. V is TRBV19 and J is TRBJ2-3; no definite D call. The DNA of the CDR3 is TGTGCCAGTAGTATCGACAAGTTGGCGCAGTATTTT. Its translation: CASSIDKLAQYF.